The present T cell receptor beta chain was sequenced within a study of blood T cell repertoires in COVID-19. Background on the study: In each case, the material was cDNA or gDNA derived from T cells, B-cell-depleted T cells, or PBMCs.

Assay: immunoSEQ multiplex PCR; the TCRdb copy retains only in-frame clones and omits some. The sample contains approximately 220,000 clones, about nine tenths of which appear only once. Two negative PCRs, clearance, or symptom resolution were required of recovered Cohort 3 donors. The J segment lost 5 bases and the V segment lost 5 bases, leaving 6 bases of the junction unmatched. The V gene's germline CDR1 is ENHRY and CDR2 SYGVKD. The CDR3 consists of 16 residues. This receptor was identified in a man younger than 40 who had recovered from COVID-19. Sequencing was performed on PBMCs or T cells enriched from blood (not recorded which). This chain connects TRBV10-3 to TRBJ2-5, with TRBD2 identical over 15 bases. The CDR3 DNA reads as TGTGCCATCAGTCCCGGGACTAGCGGGGGGAGGGAGACCCAGTACTTC. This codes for CAISPGTSGGRETQYF.